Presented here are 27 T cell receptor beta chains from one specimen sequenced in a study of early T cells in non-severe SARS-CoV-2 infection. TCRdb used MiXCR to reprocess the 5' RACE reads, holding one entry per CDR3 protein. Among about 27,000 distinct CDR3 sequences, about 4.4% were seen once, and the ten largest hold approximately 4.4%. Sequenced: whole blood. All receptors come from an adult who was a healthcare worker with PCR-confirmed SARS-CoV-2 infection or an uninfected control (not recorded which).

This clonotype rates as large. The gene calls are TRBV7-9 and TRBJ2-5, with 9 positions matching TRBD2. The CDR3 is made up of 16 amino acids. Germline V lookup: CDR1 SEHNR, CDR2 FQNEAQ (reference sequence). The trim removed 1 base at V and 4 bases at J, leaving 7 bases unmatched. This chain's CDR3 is CASSLGVAGEGETQYF. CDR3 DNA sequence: TGTGCCAGCAGCTTAGGTGTAGCGGGAGAAGGAGAGACCCAGTACTTC.

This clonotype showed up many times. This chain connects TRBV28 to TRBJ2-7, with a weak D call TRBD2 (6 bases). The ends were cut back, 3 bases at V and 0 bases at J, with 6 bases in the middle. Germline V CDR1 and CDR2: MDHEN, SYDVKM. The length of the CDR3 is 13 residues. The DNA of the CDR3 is TGTGCCAGCAGTTTCGGGGGCTCCTACGAGCAGTACTTC. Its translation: CASSFGGSYEQYF.

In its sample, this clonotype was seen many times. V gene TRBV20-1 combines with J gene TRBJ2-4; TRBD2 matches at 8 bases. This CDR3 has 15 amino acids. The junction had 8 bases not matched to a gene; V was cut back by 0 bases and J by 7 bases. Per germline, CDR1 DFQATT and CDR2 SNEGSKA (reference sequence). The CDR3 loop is CSARDPAGAGNIQYF. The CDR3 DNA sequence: TGCAGTGCTAGAGATCCAGCGGGAGCAGGGAACATTCAGTACTTC.

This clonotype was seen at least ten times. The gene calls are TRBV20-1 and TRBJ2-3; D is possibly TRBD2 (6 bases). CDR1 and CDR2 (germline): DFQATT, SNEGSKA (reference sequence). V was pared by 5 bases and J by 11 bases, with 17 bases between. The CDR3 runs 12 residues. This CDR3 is CSAGGSRVEQYF. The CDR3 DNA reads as TGCAGTGCTGGGGGGAGTAGGGTTGAGCAGTATTTT.

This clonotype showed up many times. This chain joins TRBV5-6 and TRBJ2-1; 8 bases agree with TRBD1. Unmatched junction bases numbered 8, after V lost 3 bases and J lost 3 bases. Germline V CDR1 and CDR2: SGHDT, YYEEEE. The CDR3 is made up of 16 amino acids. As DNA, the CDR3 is TGTGCCAGCAGCTCGGATGAGGACAGGGACTACAATGAGCAGTTCTTC. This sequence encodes CASSSDEDRDYNEQFF.

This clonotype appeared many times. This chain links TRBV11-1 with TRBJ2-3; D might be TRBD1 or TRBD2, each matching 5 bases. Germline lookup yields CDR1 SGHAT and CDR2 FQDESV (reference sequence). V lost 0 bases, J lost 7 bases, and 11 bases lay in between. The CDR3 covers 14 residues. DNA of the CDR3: TGTGCCAGCAGCTTAGCATACGAGGGGAATACGCAGTATTTT. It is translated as CASSLAYEGNTQYF.

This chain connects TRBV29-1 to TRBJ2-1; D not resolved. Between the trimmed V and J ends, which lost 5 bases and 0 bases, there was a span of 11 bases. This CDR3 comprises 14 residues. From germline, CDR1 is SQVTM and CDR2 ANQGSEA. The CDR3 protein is CSVILFFSYNEQFF. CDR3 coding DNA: TGCAGCGTTATACTTTTCTTCTCCTACAATGAGCAGTTCTTC.

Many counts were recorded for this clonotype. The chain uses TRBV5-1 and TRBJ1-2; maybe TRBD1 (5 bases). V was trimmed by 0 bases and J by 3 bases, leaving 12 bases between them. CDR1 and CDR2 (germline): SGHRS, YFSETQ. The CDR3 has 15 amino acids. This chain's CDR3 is CASSLDPGGYYGYTF. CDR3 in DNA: TGCGCCAGCAGCTTGGATCCGGGGGGATACTATGGCTACACCTTC.

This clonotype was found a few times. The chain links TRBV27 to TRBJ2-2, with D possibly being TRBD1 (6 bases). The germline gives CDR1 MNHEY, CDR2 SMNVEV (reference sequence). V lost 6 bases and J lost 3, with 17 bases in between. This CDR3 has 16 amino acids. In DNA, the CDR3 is TGTGCCAGCAGAGTTCTTCAGGGGCTGGACACCGGGGAGCTGTTTTTT. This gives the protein CASRVLQGLDTGELFF.

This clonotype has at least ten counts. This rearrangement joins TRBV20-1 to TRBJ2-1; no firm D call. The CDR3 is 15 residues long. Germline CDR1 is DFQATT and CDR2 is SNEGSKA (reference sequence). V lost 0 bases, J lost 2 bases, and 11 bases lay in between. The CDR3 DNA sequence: TGCAGTGCTAGAGATATTGAACTGACCTACAATGAGCAGTTCTTC. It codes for CSARDIELTYNEQFF.

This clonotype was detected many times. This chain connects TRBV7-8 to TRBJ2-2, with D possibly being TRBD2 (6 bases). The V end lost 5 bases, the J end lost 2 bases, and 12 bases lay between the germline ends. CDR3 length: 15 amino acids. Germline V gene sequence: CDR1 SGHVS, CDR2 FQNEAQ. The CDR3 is CASSMGLDNTGELFF. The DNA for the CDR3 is TGTGCCAGCAGCATGGGACTCGATAACACCGGGGAGCTGTTTTTT.

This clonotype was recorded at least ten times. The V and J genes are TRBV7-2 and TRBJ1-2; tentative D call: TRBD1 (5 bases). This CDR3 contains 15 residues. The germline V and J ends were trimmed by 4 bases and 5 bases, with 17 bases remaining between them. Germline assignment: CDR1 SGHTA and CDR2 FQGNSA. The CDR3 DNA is TGTGCCAGCAGCTCGGTTCAGTGGCAGGGTTATGGCTACACCTTC. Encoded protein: CASSSVQWQGYGYTF.

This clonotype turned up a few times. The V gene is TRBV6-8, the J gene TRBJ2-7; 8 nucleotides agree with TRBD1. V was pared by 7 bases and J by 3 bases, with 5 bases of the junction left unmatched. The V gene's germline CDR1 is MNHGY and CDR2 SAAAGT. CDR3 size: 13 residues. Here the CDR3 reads CASNRGVDYEQYF. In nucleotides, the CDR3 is TGTGCCAGCAACAGGGGGGTAGACTACGAGCAGTACTTC.

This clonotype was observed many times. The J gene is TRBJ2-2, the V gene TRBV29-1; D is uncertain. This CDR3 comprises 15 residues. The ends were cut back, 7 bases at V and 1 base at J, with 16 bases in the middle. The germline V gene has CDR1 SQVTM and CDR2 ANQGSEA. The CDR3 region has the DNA TGCAGCGCATTCCCCTGGGCCCAGAACACCGGGGAGCTGTTTTTT. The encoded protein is CSAFPWAQNTGELFF.

The DNA for the CDR3 is TGTGCCAGCAGCTTAACGGGAGCTGGGACAGATACGCAGTATTTT. Protein: CASSLTGAGTDTQYF. This rearrangement joins TRBV7-8 to TRBJ2-3; TRBD2 might be the D (6 bases). The V gene's germline CDR1 is SGHVS and CDR2 FQNEAQ. This CDR3 has 15 residues. Trimming pared 2 bases from V and 3 bases from J, leaving 12 bases between.

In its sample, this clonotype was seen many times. DNA for the CDR3: TGCGCCAGCAGCCAAGAACGACTGGACAGGGGGTACGGCTACACCTTC. Translating gives CASSQERLDRGYGYTF. V is TRBV4-1 and J is TRBJ1-2; 10 nucleotides align to TRBD1. V shed 0 bases and J 8 bases; nucleotides not matched to a gene: 9. The CDR3 consists of 16 residues. Germline V gene lookup returns CDR1 MGHRA and CDR2 YSYEKL.

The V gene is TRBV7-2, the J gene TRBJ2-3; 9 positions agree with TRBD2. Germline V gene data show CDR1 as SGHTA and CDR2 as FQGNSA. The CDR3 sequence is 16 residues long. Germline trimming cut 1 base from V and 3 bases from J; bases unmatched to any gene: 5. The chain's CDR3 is CASSLVAGGRTDTQYF. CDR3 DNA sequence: TGTGCCAGCAGCTTAGTGGCGGGAGGGCGAACAGATACGCAGTATTTT.

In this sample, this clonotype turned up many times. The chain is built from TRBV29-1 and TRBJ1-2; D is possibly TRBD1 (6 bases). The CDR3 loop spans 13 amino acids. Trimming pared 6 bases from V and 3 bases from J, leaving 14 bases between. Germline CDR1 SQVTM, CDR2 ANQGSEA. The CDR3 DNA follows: TGCAGCGTCCGGGGGCCGGGTGACTATGGCTACACCTTC. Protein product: CSVRGPGDYGYTF.

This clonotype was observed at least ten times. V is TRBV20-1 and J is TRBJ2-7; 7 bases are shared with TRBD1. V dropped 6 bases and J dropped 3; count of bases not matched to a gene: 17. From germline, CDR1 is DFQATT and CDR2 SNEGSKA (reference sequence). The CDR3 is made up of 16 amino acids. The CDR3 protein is CSATASQGHAFYEQYF. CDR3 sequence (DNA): TGCAGTGCCACCGCTTCACAGGGGCACGCTTTCTACGAGCAGTACTTC.

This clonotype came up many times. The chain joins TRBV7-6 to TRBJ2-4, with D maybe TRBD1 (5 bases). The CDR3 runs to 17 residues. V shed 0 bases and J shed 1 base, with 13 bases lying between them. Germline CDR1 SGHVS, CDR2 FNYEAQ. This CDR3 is CASSLASPGSAKNIQYF. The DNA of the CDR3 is TGTGCCAGCAGCTTAGCGTCCCCAGGGTCCGCCAAAAACATTCAGTACTTC.

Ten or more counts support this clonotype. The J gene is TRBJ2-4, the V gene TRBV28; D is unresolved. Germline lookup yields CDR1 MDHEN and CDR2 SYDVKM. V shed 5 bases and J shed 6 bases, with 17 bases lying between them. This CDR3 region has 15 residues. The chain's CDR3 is CASSGVGDWSNIQYF. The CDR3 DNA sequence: TGTGCCAGCAGTGGGGTTGGGGATTGGTCAAACATTCAGTACTTC.

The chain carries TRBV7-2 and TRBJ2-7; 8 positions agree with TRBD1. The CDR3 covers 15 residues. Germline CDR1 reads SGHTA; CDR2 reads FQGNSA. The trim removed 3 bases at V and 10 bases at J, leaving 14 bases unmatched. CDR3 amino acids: CASSFRATGEGEQYF. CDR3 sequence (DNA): TGTGCCAGCAGCTTCCGTGCGACAGGGGAAGGGGAACAGTACTTC.

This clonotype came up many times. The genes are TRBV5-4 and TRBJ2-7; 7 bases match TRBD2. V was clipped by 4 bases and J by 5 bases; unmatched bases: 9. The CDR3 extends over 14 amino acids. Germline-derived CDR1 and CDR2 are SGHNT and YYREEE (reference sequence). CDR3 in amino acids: CASSRAGERNEQYF. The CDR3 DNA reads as TGTGCCAGCAGCAGGGCGGGAGAGCGAAACGAGCAGTACTTC. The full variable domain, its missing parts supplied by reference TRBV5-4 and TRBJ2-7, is ETGVTQSPTHLIKTRGQQVTLRCSSQSGHNTVSWYQQALGQGPQFIFQYYREEENGRGNFPPRFSGLQFPNYSSELNVNALELDDSALYLCASSRAGERNEQYFGPGTRLTVT.

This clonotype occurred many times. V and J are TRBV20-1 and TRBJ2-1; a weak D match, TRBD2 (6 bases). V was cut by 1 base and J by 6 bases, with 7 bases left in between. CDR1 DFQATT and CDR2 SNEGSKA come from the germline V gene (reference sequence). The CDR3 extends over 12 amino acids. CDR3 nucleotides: TGCAGTGCTAGAGTGGGGGGCAATGAGCAGTTCTTC. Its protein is CSARVGGNEQFF.

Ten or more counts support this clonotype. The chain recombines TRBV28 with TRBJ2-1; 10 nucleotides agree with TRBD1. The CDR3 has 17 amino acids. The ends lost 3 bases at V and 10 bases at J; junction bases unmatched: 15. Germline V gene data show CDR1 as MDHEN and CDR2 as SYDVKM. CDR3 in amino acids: CASSFPTRGTGVREQFF. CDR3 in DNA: TGTGCCAGCAGTTTCCCCACGAGGGGGACAGGGGTTCGGGAGCAGTTCTTC.

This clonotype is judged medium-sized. The CDR3 reads CASSLWETDTQYF. The CDR3, as DNA: TGTGCCAGCAGTTTATGGGAGACAGATACGCAGTATTTT. J is TRBJ2-3 and V is TRBV27, with a tentative D call TRBD2 (5 bases). V was shortened by 1 base and J by 3 bases, with 5 bases between the two germline ends. In germline, CDR1 is MNHEY, CDR2 SMNVEV (reference sequence). There are 13 residues in the CDR3.

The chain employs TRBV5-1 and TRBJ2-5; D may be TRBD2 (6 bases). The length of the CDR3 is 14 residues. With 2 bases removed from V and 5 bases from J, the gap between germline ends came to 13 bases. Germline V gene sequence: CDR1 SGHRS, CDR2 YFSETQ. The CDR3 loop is CASSFQGRGETQYF. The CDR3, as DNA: TGCGCCAGCAGCTTCCAGGGCCGGGGGGAGACCCAGTACTTC.